A single sample gave rise to the 31 T cell receptor beta chains below, sequenced in a study of blood T cell repertoires in COVID-19. Assay: immunoSEQ multiplex PCR; the TCRdb copy retains only in-frame clones and omits some. The sample lists approximately 180,000 clones; roughly 85% were seen once. Material: peripheral blood. The source is a human donor with active or convalescent COVID-19. The donor label of this sample is uncertain.

V and J are TRBV5-4 and TRBJ2-1; tentative D call: TRBD2 (7 bases). The germline V gene encodes CDR1 SGHNT and CDR2 YYREEE (reference sequence). With 2 bases removed from V and 3 bases from J, the gap between germline ends came to 9 bases. The CDR3 length is 14 residues. The CDR3 DNA sequence: TGTGCCAGCAGCTTCGGGGGGCGCTACAATGAGCAGTTCTTC. As protein: CASSFGGRYNEQFF.

The chain joins TRBV6-5 to TRBJ2-7; maybe TRBD1 (5 bases). The germline V gene encodes CDR1 MNHEY and CDR2 SVGAGI. The CDR3 spans 12 residues. V lost 10 bases, J lost 2 bases, and 12 bases lay in between. The DNA of the CDR3 is TGTGCCACCTCAGGGCCTCCCTACGAGCAGTACTTC. It is translated as CATSGPPYEQYF.

This rearrangement joins TRBV2 to TRBJ2-7; D is perhaps TRBD2 (5 bases). CDR1 is SNHLY, CDR2 FYNNEI, per germline. Trimming removed 2 bases at V and 7 bases at J, with 9 bases between. The length of the CDR3 is 12 residues. CDR3 nucleotide sequence: TGTGCCAGCAGTGAAATACAGCGGGAGCAGTACTTC. It encodes CASSEIQREQYF.

In regard to this clone: Other DNA sequences within the sample encode an identical CDR3. J is TRBJ1-3 and V is TRBV5-1; no definite D call. Germline CDR1 is SGHRS and CDR2 is YFSETQ. The CDR3 spans 14 residues. V lost 2 bases, J lost 0 bases, and 6 bases lay in between. The CDR3 spells CASSLGSSGNTIYF. The CDR3, as DNA: TGCGCCAGCAGCTTAGGGAGCTCTGGAAACACCATATATTTT.

This chain links TRBV4-2 with TRBJ2-1; 11 bases map to TRBD2. Germline assignment: CDR1 LGHNA and CDR2 YNFKEQ. The V gene end was trimmed by 1 base and the J gene end by 6 bases; junction bases not matched to a gene: 8. This CDR3 has 17 residues. CDR3 bases: TGTGCCAGCAGCCAAGTTCTAGCGGGGGGTCGGGGCAATGAGCAGTTCTTC. It yields the protein CASSQVLAGGRGNEQFF.

In this sample, this clone turned up once. V gene TRBV7-9 combines with J gene TRBJ2-1; D possibly corresponds to TRBD1 (5 bases). This CDR3 spans 16 amino acids. Germline CDR1 reads SEHNR; CDR2 reads FQNEAQ (reference sequence). Trimming left V 5 bases short and J 3 bases short, with 17 bases between. CDR3 coding DNA: TGTGCCAGCAGCCCCTGGGGCGGACCTGGCTACAATGAGCAGTTCTTC. Translating it yields CASSPWGGPGYNEQFF.

The chain uses TRBV10-2 and TRBJ2-5, with 8 bases identical to TRBD2. Germline V gene sequence: CDR1 WSHSY, CDR2 SAAADI. CDR3 size: 15 residues. J lost 2 bases, V lost 7 bases, and 9 bases had no gene match. The CDR3 sequence is CASKLTAGGQETQYF. CDR3 DNA: TGCGCCAGCAAGTTAACGGCGGGAGGACAAGAGACCCAGTACTTC.

This chain links TRBV6-5 with TRBJ1-1; D is unresolved. The V end lost 7 bases, the J end lost 0 bases, and 12 bases lay between the germline ends. Germline V gene lookup returns CDR1 MNHEY and CDR2 SVGAGI. The CDR3 sequence is 14 residues long. CDR3 DNA: TGTGCCAGCACCCGAAACTCGATGAACACTGAAGCTTTCTTT. Its translation: CASTRNSMNTEAFF.

The chain carries TRBV9 and TRBJ2-7; 8 bases align to TRBD1. Unmatched junction bases numbered 1, after V lost 4 bases and J lost 4 bases. The CDR3 runs 12 residues. Germline V lookup: CDR1 SGDLS, CDR2 YYNGEE. The CDR3 coding sequence is TGTGCCAGCAGCCGACAGGGGTACGAGCAGTACTTC. This codes for CASSRQGYEQYF. Looking up the rest from reference TRBV9 and TRBJ2-7 gives the full variable domain: DSGVTQTPKHLITATGQRVTLRCSPRSGDLSVYWYQQSLDQGLQFLIQYYNGEERAKGNILERFSAQQFPDLHSELNLSSLELGDSALYFCASSRQGYEQYFGPGTRLTVT.

The chain carries TRBV28 and TRBJ1-4, with unresolved D. Trimming removed 8 bases at V and 4 bases at J, with 5 bases between. Germline CDR1 and CDR2: MDHEN and SYDVKM. This CDR3 contains 11 residues. The CDR3 protein is CASVSNEKLFF. The CDR3 DNA reads TGTGCCAGCGTGAGTAATGAAAAACTGTTTTTT.

CDR3 DNA sequence: TGTGCCAGCAGTCCCGGGGACAGGGGATATTCACCCCTCCACTTT. Residues: CASSPGDRGYSPLHF. This rearrangement joins TRBV6-4 to TRBJ1-6; 10 nucleotides line up with TRBD1. V was pared by 5 bases and J by 8 bases, with 6 bases of the junction left unmatched. Germline V gives CDR1 MRHNA, CDR2 SNTAGT. The CDR3 consists of 15 residues.

The genes are TRBV11-2 and TRBJ1-1, with TRBD1 as a possible D gene (5 bases). V lost 1 base and J lost 6, with 12 bases in between. Germline-derived CDR1 and CDR2 are SGHAT and FQNNGV. This CDR3 has 14 residues. The CDR3 spells CASSLGGSGPEAFF. CDR3 nucleotide sequence: TGTGCCAGCAGCTTAGGAGGATCAGGGCCTGAAGCTTTCTTT.

This rearrangement joins TRBV4-1 to TRBJ2-1; D not certain. Trimming stripped 2 bases from V and 9 bases from J, with 8 bases between. CDR1 MGHRA and CDR2 YSYEKL come from the germline V gene. This CDR3 region has 12 residues. The CDR3 DNA sequence: TGCGCCAGCAGCCAACTAGGTGGTGAGCAGTTCTTC. Residues: CASSQLGGEQFF.

The chain recombines TRBV7-6 with TRBJ2-1; maybe TRBD2 (7 bases). The CDR3 length is 16 residues. CDR1 and CDR2 (germline): SGHVS, FNYEAQ. Trimming removed 6 bases from V and 13 bases from J, with 28 bases in between. This chain's CDR3 is CASSLMAEKGGVNQFF. For the CDR3, the DNA is TGTGCCAGCAGTCTCATGGCGGAAAAGGGGGGGGTCAACCAGTTCTTC.

The chain employs TRBV6-4 and TRBJ2-1; TRBD2 aligns across 10 bases. In germline, CDR1 is MRHNA, CDR2 SNTAGT. There are 15 residues in the CDR3. With V trimmed by 4 bases and J by 6 bases, 6 bases remained unmatched. Here the CDR3 reads CASSASGGASNEQFF. The CDR3 nucleotides are TGTGCCAGCAGTGCCAGCGGGGGGGCCTCCAATGAGCAGTTCTTC.

This chain connects TRBV12-5 to TRBJ1-2; D call uncertain. Trimming removed 1 base at V and 8 bases at J, with 8 bases between. The CDR3 has 12 residues. CDR1 and CDR2 (germline): LGHNT, FRNRAP. The DNA for the CDR3 is TGTGCTAGTGGTTTGGCCGGTCCCGGCTACACCTTC. It yields the protein CASGLAGPGYTF.

The chain carries TRBV7-2 and TRBJ2-7; 8 nucleotides line up with TRBD2. After removal of 2 bases from V and 4 bases from J, the junction contained 4 bases not matched to a gene. This CDR3 comprises 14 residues. Germline V CDR1 and CDR2: SGHTA, FQGNSA. The CDR3 DNA follows: TGTGCCAGCAGCTTAAGTCCTAGCGGGTACGAGCAGTACTTC. It codes for CASSLSPSGYEQYF.

This clone was recorded only once. The chain is built from TRBV27 and TRBJ2-2; tentatively, D is TRBD2 (6 bases). The CDR3 is 15 amino acids. Germline loops: CDR1 MNHEY, CDR2 SMNVEV (reference sequence). V lost 8 bases and J lost 6, with 19 bases in between. CDR3 loop: CASGSVQPGAGELFF. As DNA, the CDR3 is TGTGCCAGCGGATCCGTGCAGCCGGGGGCCGGGGAGCTGTTTTTT.

The rearrangement uses TRBV3-1 (or the pseudogene TRBV3-2) and TRBJ2-3; the match to TRBD2 covers 8 bases. Germline V CDR1 and CDR2: LGHDT, YNNKEL (reference sequence). The V gene end was trimmed by 1 base and the J gene end by 5 bases; junction bases not matched to a gene: 23. The CDR3 totals 21 residues. The CDR3 loop reads CASSQAPPQLAVIQNLDTQYF. In DNA form, the CDR3 reads TGTGCCAGCAGCCAAGCCCCTCCCCAACTAGCGGTCATTCAGAACTTAGATACGCAGTATTTT.

This chain joins TRBV3-1 (or the pseudogene TRBV3-2) and TRBJ2-7; weak D call: TRBD2 (5 bases). V dropped 0 bases and J dropped 6 bases, with 12 bases sitting between them. This CDR3 spans 14 amino acids. Germline loops: CDR1 LGHDT, CDR2 YNNKEL (reference sequence). The CDR3 DNA reads TGTGCCAGCAGCCAAGACCCTAGCCGTACCGAGCAGTACTTC. Amino acids: CASSQDPSRTEQYF.

This chain links TRBV28 with TRBJ2-5; a possible D gene is TRBD1 (6 bases). CDR3 size: 15 residues. Germline V gene lookup returns CDR1 MDHEN and CDR2 SYDVKM. V gave up 4 bases and J gave up 7 bases, with 19 bases separating them. The CDR3 DNA sequence: TGTGCCAGCAGTTCGGTGGGGGCGGTGTTTGGGACCCAGTACTTC. Translating gives CASSSVGAVFGTQYF.

The rearrangement uses TRBV6-5 and TRBJ1-5; the D gene is possibly TRBD1 (5 bases). The germline V gene encodes CDR1 MNHEY and CDR2 SVGAGI. V lost 8 bases and J lost 6, with 17 bases in between. This CDR3 contains 14 residues. CDR3 sequence reads: CASWEGIMGQPQHF. Here the CDR3 DNA reads TGTGCCAGCTGGGAGGGGATCATGGGTCAGCCCCAGCATTTT.

Only a few counts were recorded for this clone. The chain combines TRBV3-1 (or the pseudogene TRBV3-2) with TRBJ2-2; 7 positions agree with TRBD2. The CDR3 is 19 residues long. Germline CDR1 LGHDT, CDR2 YNNKEL (reference sequence). V lost 1 base to trimming and J lost 2 bases; unmatched junction nucleotides: 13. The chain's CDR3 is CASSQVRPRGEVNTGELFF. Here the CDR3 DNA reads TGTGCCAGCAGCCAAGTACGTCCTCGGGGGGAAGTTAACACCGGGGAGCTGTTTTTT.

This chain links TRBV7-2 with TRBJ2-7, with 9 bases identical to TRBD2. With V trimmed by 4 bases and J by 2 bases, 9 bases remained unmatched. This CDR3 has 16 residues. Germline CDR1 reads SGHTA; CDR2 reads FQGNSA. Here the CDR3 DNA reads TGTGCCAGCAGCTCCCTCCCAGCGGGGGGCGCCTACGAGCAGTACTTC. Protein: CASSSLPAGGAYEQYF.

The chain couples TRBV12-3 or TRBV12-4 to TRBJ1-2; 8 bases map to TRBD1. The ends lost 6 bases at V and 6 bases at J; junction bases unmatched: 6. The CDR3 is 13 residues long. The CDR3 nucleotides read TGTGCCAGCAGAGACAGGGGCCGGGATGGCTACACCTTC. Translated, it gives CASRDRGRDGYTF.

The chain has TRBV7-2 and TRBJ2-7, with D perhaps TRBD1 (5 bases). V was cut by 2 bases and J by 0 bases, with 14 bases left in between. Germline V gene sequence: CDR1 SGHTA, CDR2 FQGNSA. The CDR3 loop spans 16 amino acids. The CDR3 region has the DNA TGTGCCAGCAGCTTAATCGACAGCGTGGGCTCCTACGAGCAGTACTTC. Its protein product is CASSLIDSVGSYEQYF. Filled out from reference TRBV7-2 and TRBJ2-7, the complete variable domain reads GAGVSQSPSNKVTEKGKDVELRCDPISGHTALYWYRQSLGQGLEFLIYFQGNSAPDKSGLPSDRFSAERTGGSVSTLTIQRTQQEDSAVYLCASSLIDSVGSYEQYFGPGTRLTVT.

The rearrangement uses TRBV11-3 and TRBJ1-2, with TRBD1 as a possible D gene (6 bases). The V end lost 3 bases, the J end lost 11 bases, and 16 bases lay between the germline ends. Germline V CDR1 and CDR2: SGHNT, YENEEA. CDR3 size: 13 residues. CDR3 loop: CASSFTTGPDYTF. The CDR3 DNA sequence: TGTGCCAGCAGCTTTACGACAGGCCCTGATTACACCTTC.

The gene calls are TRBV24-1 and TRBJ2-7; perhaps TRBD1 as D (5 bases). The CDR3 covers 14 residues. Germline values: CDR1 KGHDR, CDR2 SFDVKD. Trimming cost V 2 bases and J 5 bases, with 12 bases left between them. DNA of the CDR3: TGTGCCACCAGTGATTCCAGGGTAGTCCACGAGCAGTACTTC. As protein: CATSDSRVVHEQYF.

The chain carries TRBV28 and TRBJ1-6, with D maybe TRBD1 (5 bases). Looked up from germline, CDR1 is MDHEN and CDR2 is SYDVKM. The length of the CDR3 is 16 residues. With 5 bases removed from V and 4 bases from J, the gap between germline ends came to 15 bases. CDR3 sequence: CASSPVRVRYNSPLHF. The CDR3, as DNA: TGTGCCAGCAGTCCAGTCAGGGTTCGATATAATTCACCCCTCCACTTT.

This clone was seen once. The gene calls are TRBV7-3 and TRBJ2-2; 12 bases fit TRBD2. The CDR3 loop spans 15 amino acids. CDR1 is SGHTA, CDR2 FQGTGA, per germline. With V trimmed by 6 bases and J by 5 bases, 4 bases remained unmatched. The CDR3 nucleotides read TGTGCCAGCAGTCTAGCGGGAGGGCTTACCGGGGAGCTGTTTTTT. Its protein product is CASSLAGGLTGELFF. The full variable domain, completed using reference TRBV7-3 and TRBJ2-2, is GAGVSQTPSNKVTEKGKYVELRCDPISGHTALYWYRQSLGQGPEFLIYFQGTGAADDSGLPNDRFFAVRPEGSVSTLKIQRTERGDSAVYLCASSLAGGLTGELFFGEGSRLTVL.

This clone was observed a single time. The V and J genes are TRBV11-3 and TRBJ2-2; 8 nucleotides agree with TRBD2. V dropped 1 base and J dropped 3; count of bases not matched to a gene: 4. This CDR3 region has 16 residues. The germline CDR1 and CDR2 sequences are SGHNT and YENEEA. CDR3 residues: CASSLGRRGDTGELFF. CDR3 sequence (DNA): TGTGCCAGCAGCTTAGGTCGGCGGGGGGACACCGGGGAGCTGTTTTTT.